A selection of T cell receptor beta chains follows, all from one sample in a study of PD-L1 blockade in urothelial cancer. Data came from immunoSEQ multiplex PCR; TCRdb stores just in-frame clones and leaves some out. The table includes around 57,000 clones, about 81% detected once. This specimen was PBMCs, taken around atezolizumab (anti-PD-L1) treatment. Every receptor here comes from a man aged 65 to 79 with urothelial cancer. CDR3s leave out the opening cysteine and the closing phenylalanine or tryptophan.

V: TRBV6-5
length: 13
J: TRBJ1-1
CDR3: ASSYSGPGDTEAF

V: TRBV28
length: 14
J: TRBJ2-3
CDR3: ASSLTGTGVSNTQY

V: TRBV28
length: 10
J: TRBJ1-1
CDR3: ASTQVNTEAF

V: TRBV11-2
length: 9
J: TRBJ1-1
CDR3: ASSFSAEAF

V: TRBV11-2
length: 13
J: TRBJ2-2
CDR3: ASSFRGADTGELF

V: TRBV7-9
length: 16
J: TRBJ2-5
CDR3: ASSLGTGGAFMGETQY

V: TRBV11-3
length: 12
J: TRBJ1-1
CDR3: ASSLRQSNTEAF

V: TRBV28
length: 11
J: TRBJ2-7
CDR3: ATVPGGQDEQY

V: TRBV28
length: 10
J: TRBJ1-2
CDR3: ASSEGGSGYT

V: TRBV6-1
length: 14
J: TRBJ2-1
CDR3: ASSDALTSVNNEQF

V: TRBV19
length: 13
J: TRBJ2-7
CDR3: ASSVPGTGVNEQY

V: TRBV7-3
length: 13
J: TRBJ2-7
CDR3: ASSSGLAGGYEQY

V: TRBV28
length: 12
J: TRBJ2-7
CDR3: ASSLARGSYEQY

V: TRBV27
length: 12
J: TRBJ1-4
CDR3: ASSPQGTNEKLF

V: TRBV6-1
length: 11
J: TRBJ1-1
CDR3: ASTLAENTEAF

V: TRBV5-1
length: 13
J: TRBJ1-2
CDR3: ASSLVAGELSGYT

V: TRBV6-6
length: 13
J: TRBJ1-3
CDR3: ASSYSQGFGNTIY

V: TRBV14
length: 11
J: TRBJ1-4
CDR3: ASSQQGREKLF

V: TRBV4-3
length: 12
J: TRBJ2-1
CDR3: ASAPGLDYNEQF

V: TRBV6-6
length: 14
J: TRBJ2-1
CDR3: ASTGRRTGNYNEQF

V: TRBV11-3
length: 14
J: TRBJ2-5
CDR3: ASSLESSGSVETQY

V: TRBV5-5
length: 12
J: TRBJ1-3
CDR3: ASSYDRGRNTIY

V: TRBV29-1
length: 12
J: TRBJ2-3
CDR3: SVSSSGGVDTQY

V: TRBV5-1
length: 16
J: TRBJ2-3
CDR3: ANPTPDASGRAIDTQY

V: TRBV11-3
length: 12
J: TRBJ1-1
CDR3: ASSSGGPDTEAF

V: TRBV28
length: 13
J: TRBJ1-2
CDR3: ASSFAPGAADGYT

V: TRBV7-2
length: 10
J: TRBJ1-2
CDR3: ASSLGAYGYT

V: TRBV25-1
length: 10
J: TRBJ1-1
CDR3: ASKGANTEAF

V: TRBV30
length: 14
J: TRBJ2-7
CDR3: AWSDPGLALSGEQY

V: TRBV7-9
length: 11
J: TRBJ2-3
CDR3: ASSFGSTDTQY

V: TRBV2
length: 11
J: TRBJ1-5
CDR3: ASSGTIDQPQH

V: TRBV10-3
length: 15
J: TRBJ1-3
CDR3: AISGERVSNSGNTIY

V: TRBV19
length: 11
J: TRBJ1-5
CDR3: ASRRTAHQPQH

V: TRBV7-2
length: 13
J: TRBJ1-4
CDR3: ASSLGGQVNEKLF

V: TRBV14
length: 12
J: TRBJ1-1
CDR3: ASSLGHIVTEAF

V: TRBV7-6
length: 12
J: TRBJ1-5
CDR3: ASSLGGGSQPQH

V: TRBV5-4
length: 12
J: TRBJ1-2
CDR3: ASSLGQGQKGYT

V: TRBV5-4
length: 14
J: TRBJ2-5
CDR3: ASSLGQGAGQETQY

V: TRBV4-1
length: 13
J: TRBJ1-5
CDR3: ASSQNGLAKWGQH

V: TRBV28
length: 13
J: TRBJ1-2
CDR3: ASSELTGTNYGYT

V: TRBV11-3
length: 13
J: TRBJ2-2
CDR3: ASGSGGGETGELF

V: TRBV9
length: 11
J: TRBJ1-1
CDR3: ASSAGTGAEAF

V: TRBV30
length: 11
J: TRBJ1-2
CDR3: AWTGLGGLGYT

V: TRBV5-6
length: 15
J: TRBJ2-5
CDR3: ASSALRSTSLGGTQY

V: TRBV7-6
length: 12
J: TRBJ1-1
CDR3: ASSSGQRNTEAF

V: TRBV4-3
length: 13
J: TRBJ1-2
CDR3: ASSHKSDSNYGYT

V: TRBV19
length: 14
J: TRBJ1-1
CDR3: ASSPLVDRVRAEAF

V: TRBV5-4
length: 10
J: TRBJ1-2
CDR3: ASSPDSNGYT